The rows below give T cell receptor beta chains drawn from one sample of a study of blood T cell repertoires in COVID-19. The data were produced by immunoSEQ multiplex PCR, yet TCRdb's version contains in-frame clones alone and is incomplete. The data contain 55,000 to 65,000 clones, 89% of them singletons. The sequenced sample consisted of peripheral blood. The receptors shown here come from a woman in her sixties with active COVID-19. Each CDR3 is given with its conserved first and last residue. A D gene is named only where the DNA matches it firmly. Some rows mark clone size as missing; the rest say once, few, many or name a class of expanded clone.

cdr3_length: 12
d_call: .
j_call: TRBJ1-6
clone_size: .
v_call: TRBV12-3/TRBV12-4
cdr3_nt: TGTGCCAGCAGTTTAGCTGGAGGACCCCTCCACTTT
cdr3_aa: CASSLAGGPLHF

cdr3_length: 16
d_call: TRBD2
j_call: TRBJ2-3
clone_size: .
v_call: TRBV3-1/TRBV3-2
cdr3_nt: TGTGCCAGCAGCTTCCGACTAGCGGGGGGACCAGATACGCAGTATTTT
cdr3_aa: CASSFRLAGGPDTQYF

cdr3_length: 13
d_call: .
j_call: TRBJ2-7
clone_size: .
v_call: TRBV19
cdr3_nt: TGTGCCAGTAGTATTGCTACGCCATACGAGCAGTACTTC
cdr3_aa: CASSIATPYEQYF

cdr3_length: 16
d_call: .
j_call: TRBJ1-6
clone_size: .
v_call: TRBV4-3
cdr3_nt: TGCGCCAGCAGCCAAGGCTCTCCAGGCTCGAATTCACCCCTCCACTTT
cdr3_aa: CASSQGSPGSNSPLHF

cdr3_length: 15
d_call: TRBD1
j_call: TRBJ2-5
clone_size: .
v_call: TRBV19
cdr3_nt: TGTGCCAGTAGTGAATCCGGGACAGGCGGAGAGACCCAGTACTTC
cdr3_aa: CASSESGTGGETQYF

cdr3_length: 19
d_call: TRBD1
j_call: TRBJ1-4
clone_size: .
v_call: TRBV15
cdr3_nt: TGTGCCACCAGCAGAGATCTAGGGGGACAGTCCGTTTTTATCGAAAAACTGTTTTTT
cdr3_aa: CATSRDLGGQSVFIEKLFF

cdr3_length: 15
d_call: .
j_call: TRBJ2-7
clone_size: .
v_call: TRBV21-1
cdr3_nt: TGTGCCAGCAGCAAAGGGGTGGACAGGAGGCACGAGCAGTACTTC
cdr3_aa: CASSKGVDRRHEQYF

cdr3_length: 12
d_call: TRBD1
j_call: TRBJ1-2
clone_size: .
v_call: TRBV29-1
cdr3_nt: TGCAGCGTCCTGACAGGGGGCGACGGCTACACCTTC
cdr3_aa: CSVLTGGDGYTF

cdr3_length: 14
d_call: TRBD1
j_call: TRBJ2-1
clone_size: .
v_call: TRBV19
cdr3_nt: TGTGCCAGTAGACTCGGGACAGCCTACAATGAGCAGTTCTTC
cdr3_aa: CASRLGTAYNEQFF

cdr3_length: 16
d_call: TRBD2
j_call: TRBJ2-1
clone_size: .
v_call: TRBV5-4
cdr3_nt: TGTGCCAGCAGCTGGGGGGGAATTAGGACCTACAATGAGCAGTTCTTC
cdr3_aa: CASSWGGIRTYNEQFF

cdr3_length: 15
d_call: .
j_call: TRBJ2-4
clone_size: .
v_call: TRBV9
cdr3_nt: TGTGCCAGCAGCGTAGGGAAGGGGGCCAAAAACATTCAGTACTTC
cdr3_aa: CASSVGKGAKNIQYF

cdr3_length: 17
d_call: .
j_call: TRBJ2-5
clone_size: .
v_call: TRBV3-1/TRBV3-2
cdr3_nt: TGTGCCAGCAGCCAAGGAGGGGGGGTCGCAGGGCAAGAGACCCAGTACTTC
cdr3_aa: CASSQGGGVAGQETQYF

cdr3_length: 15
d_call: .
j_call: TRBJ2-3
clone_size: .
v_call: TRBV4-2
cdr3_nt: TGTGCCAGCAGCCAAACAAGGAGGCCCCATGATACGCAGTATTTT
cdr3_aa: CASSQTRRPHDTQYF

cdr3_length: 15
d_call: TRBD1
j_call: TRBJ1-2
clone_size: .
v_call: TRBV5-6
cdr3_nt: TGTGCCAGCAGCTTGATGGGACAGGGTCACTATGGCTACACCTTC
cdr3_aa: CASSLMGQGHYGYTF

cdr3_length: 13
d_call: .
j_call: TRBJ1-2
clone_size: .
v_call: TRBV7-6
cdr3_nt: TGTGCCAGCAGCTCAACCAGGGTCTATGGCTACACCTTC
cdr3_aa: CASSSTRVYGYTF

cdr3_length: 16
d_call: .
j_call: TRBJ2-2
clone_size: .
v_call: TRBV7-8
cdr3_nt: TGTGCCAGCAGCCTGACCGGGACACCCAACACCGGGGAGCTGTTTTTT
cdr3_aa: CASSLTGTPNTGELFF

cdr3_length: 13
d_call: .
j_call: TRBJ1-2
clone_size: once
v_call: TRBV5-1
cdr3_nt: TGCGCCAGCAGCCCGGAACGGACAGATTCTACGACCTTC
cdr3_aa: CASSPERTDSTTF

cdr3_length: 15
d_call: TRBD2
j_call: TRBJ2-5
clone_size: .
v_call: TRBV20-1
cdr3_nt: TGCAGTGCTAGTACCCGCGGGGGGCCGGGAGAGACCCAGTACTTC
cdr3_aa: CSASTRGGPGETQYF